The 4 T cell receptor beta chains reported below all come from one sample, sequenced in a study of cytotoxic CD8 clonotypes in ibrutinib-treated CLL. Libraries were prepared by immunoSEQ multiplex PCR; TCRdb keeps only in-frame clonotypes and omits some of them. Counted here are 200,000 to 250,000 clones, 70% occurring once; the ten biggest clones make up over 15%. The source material was PBMCs, sampled after 24 months of ibrutinib treatment. These receptors came from a human donor with chronic lymphocytic leukemia.

This chain links TRBV11-2 with TRBJ2-3, with 7 bases that match TRBD1. The CDR3 runs to 15 residues. The trim removed 5 bases at V and 1 base at J, leaving 6 bases unmatched. Germline V gene sequence: CDR1 SGHAT, CDR2 FQNNGV. The CDR3 DNA is TGTGCCAGCAGCCTAGGGACAGTGGGCACAGATACGCAGTATTTT. Its protein is CASSLGTVGTDTQYF. Variable domain in full (rest from reference TRBV11-2 and TRBJ2-3): EAGVAQSPRYKIIEKRQSVAFWCNPISGHATLYWYQQILGQGPKLLIQFQNNGVVDDSQLPKDRFSAERLKGVDSTLKIQPAKLEDSAVYLCASSLGTVGTDTQYFGPGTRLTVL.

This clone was detected only a few times. The chain has TRBV27 and TRBJ2-7; a weak D match, TRBD2 (6 bases). The CDR3 has 13 amino acids. Trimming pared 7 bases from V and 5 bases from J, leaving 15 bases between. The germline V gene has CDR1 MNHEY and CDR2 SMNVEV (reference sequence). The DNA of the CDR3 is TGTGCCAGCACTAAGGGCGGGGTCCACGAGCAGTACTTC. Translated: CASTKGGVHEQYF.

V is TRBV7-8 and J is TRBJ2-2; D may be TRBD1 (5 bases). There are 15 residues in the CDR3. CDR1 and CDR2 from the germline V gene are SGHVS and FQNEAQ. V shed 1 base and J shed 4 bases, with 10 bases lying between them. In DNA form, the CDR3 reads TGTGCCAGCAGCTTAGTCGGTAGGGGCACCGGGGAGCTGTTTTTT. This codes for CASSLVGRGTGELFF.

V usage is TRBV7-6 and J usage is TRBJ2-2, with D maybe TRBD2 (5 bases). The CDR3 covers 16 residues. The germline V gene encodes CDR1 SGHVS and CDR2 FNYEAQ. Between the trimmed V and J ends, which lost 5 bases and 7 bases, there was a span of 20 bases. The CDR3 spells CASSRGPPSVIGELFF. DNA for the CDR3: TGTGCCAGCAGCCGCGGGCCGCCCAGCGTAATCGGGGAGCTGTTTTTT.